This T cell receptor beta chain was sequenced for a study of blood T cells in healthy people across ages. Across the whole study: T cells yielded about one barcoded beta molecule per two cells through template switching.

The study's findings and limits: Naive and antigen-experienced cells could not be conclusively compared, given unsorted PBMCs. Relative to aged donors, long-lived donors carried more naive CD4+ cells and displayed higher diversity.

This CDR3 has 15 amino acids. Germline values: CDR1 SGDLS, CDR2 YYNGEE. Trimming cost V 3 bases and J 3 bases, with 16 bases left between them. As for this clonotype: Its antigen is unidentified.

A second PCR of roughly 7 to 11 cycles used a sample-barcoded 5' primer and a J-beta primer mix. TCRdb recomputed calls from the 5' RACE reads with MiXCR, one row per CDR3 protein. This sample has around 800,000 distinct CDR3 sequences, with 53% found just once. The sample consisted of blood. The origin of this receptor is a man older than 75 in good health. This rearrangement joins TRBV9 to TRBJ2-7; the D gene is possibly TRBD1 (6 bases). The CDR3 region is CASSAGQLSFYEQYF. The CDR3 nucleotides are TGTGCCAGCAGCGCCGGACAGCTATCGTTCTACGAGCAGTACTTC.